This record concerns one T cell receptor beta chain sequence. What it binds is not known. Alopecia areata patients had lesional scalp punch biopsies and peripheral blood taken from them. These data come from a study of CD8+ T cells in alopecia areata. Study overall: Twice a day, 5 to 10 mg of oral tofacitinib was administered to treated patients.

Isolated RNA was reverse transcribed into cDNA used as the sequencing template. Profiling relied on immunoSEQ multiplex PCR, and the TCRdb table lists in-frame clones only, not all of them. The sample records about 91,000 clones, 35% to 50% being singletons. Study results and caveats: TCR sharing was clearer in mice than between patients, perhaps partly owing to patient HLA diversity.

V was clipped by 7 bases and J by 4 bases; unmatched bases: 3. The CDR3 sequence is 14 residues long. Germline CDR1 reads SQVTM; CDR2 reads ANQGSEA. The sequencing sample was made of CD4+ T cells sorted from blood. The chain combines TRBV29-1 with TRBJ2-1, with 14 positions matching TRBD2. The source of this sequence is a human donor with alopecia areata. The CDR3 coding sequence is TGCAGCGACAGACTAGCGGGAGGGTACAATGAGCAGTTCTTC. Translated, it gives CSDRLAGGYNEQFF.